The rows below give T cell receptor beta chains drawn from one sample of a study of a mutant IDH1 vaccine in newly diagnosed glioma. Profiling relied on immunoSEQ multiplex PCR, and the TCRdb table lists in-frame clones only, not all of them. Of roughly 50,000 clones listed, roughly three quarters were seen once; the top ten hold 7.5% to 10%. The antigens these receptors bind are not known. This material consisted of PBMCs, taken from a glioma patient whose treatment included an IDH1 peptide vaccine. The receptors stem from a woman aged 40 to 49 with glioma. Some clones in this sample may be carry-over from other donors' samples. Each CDR3 is given with its conserved first and last residue. A D gene is named only where the DNA matches it firmly. Clone size is shown for a subset of rows, as once, few, many or a class of expanded clone.

j_gene	abundance	d_gene	v_gene	CDR3aa	CDR3nt
TRBJ2-1	NA	NA	TRBV29-1	CSVTEGAGDRTYNEQFF	TGCAGCGTCACGGAGGGGGCGGGGGACCGAACCTACAATGAGCAGTTCTTC
TRBJ1-1	NA	NA	TRBV6-6	CASSEKGGDTEAFF	TGTGCCAGCAGTGAGAAGGGCGGGGACACTGAAGCTTTCTTT
TRBJ2-1	once	TRBD2	TRBV5-6	CASTSRVGLAVYNEQFF	TGTGCCAGCACCTCGAGGGTCGGACTAGCGGTCTACAATGAGCAGTTCTTC
TRBJ2-5	few	NA	TRBV14	CASSPISMEETQYF	TGTGCCAGCAGCCCCATCTCTATGGAAGAGACCCAGTACTTC
TRBJ2-7	NA	NA	TRBV5-1	CASSPQGDFSDEQYF	TGCGCCAGCAGCCCCCAGGGGGACTTCAGCGACGAGCAGTACTTC
TRBJ2-2	NA	NA	TRBV10-2	CASLGGDTGELFF	TGCGCCTCCCTCGGGGGCGACACCGGGGAGCTGTTTTTT
TRBJ1-2	NA	NA	TRBV19	CATRTNDNYGYTF	TGTGCTACAAGGACGAACGATAACTATGGCTACACCTTC
TRBJ1-2	NA	NA	TRBV5-1	CASSSKKGVSEGYTF	TGCGCCAGCAGCTCTAAAAAAGGGGTAAGTGAGGGCTACACCTTC
TRBJ1-2	NA	TRBD1	TRBV6-5	CASSSTSTGTYGYTF	TGTGCCAGCAGTTCTACATCGACAGGGACCTATGGCTACACCTTC
TRBJ2-2	NA	NA	TRBV27	CASSIRGGGTGELFF	TGTGCCAGCTCAATCCGCGGGGGCGGGACCGGGGAGCTGTTTTTT
TRBJ2-5	once	TRBD1	TRBV29-1	CSVLDRQQETQYF	TGCAGCGTCCTGGACAGGCAGCAAGAGACCCAGTACTTC
TRBJ2-3	NA	NA	TRBV30	CAWSPLGTTDTQYF	TGTGCCTGGAGCCCCTTAGGGACCACAGATACGCAGTATTTT
TRBJ2-1	NA	NA	TRBV7-8	CASSFRTDHNEQFF	TGTGCCAGCAGCTTCCGGACAGACCACAATGAGCAGTTCTTC
TRBJ1-5	NA	NA	TRBV30	CAWSTDSNQPQHF	TGTGCCTGGAGTACCGATAGCAATCAGCCCCAGCATTTT
TRBJ1-2	NA	TRBD1	TRBV18	CASSLLSPGQGNYGYTF	TGTGCCAGCTCACTACTTTCCCCGGGACAGGGTAACTATGGCTACACCTTC
TRBJ1-1	NA	NA	TRBV7-6	CASSSKGGMNTEAFF	TGTGCCAGCAGCTCAAAGGGGGGGATGAACACTGAAGCTTTCTTT
TRBJ2-1	NA	NA	TRBV7-2	CASSLEVSNEQFF	TGTGCCAGCAGCTTAGAGGTCAGCAATGAGCAGTTCTTC
TRBJ2-6	NA	NA	TRBV9	CASSVSGTGANVLTF	TGTGCCAGCAGCGTCTCAGGGACTGGGGCCAACGTCCTGACTTTC
TRBJ2-2	NA	NA	TRBV5-8	CASSLVLGAGELFF	TGTGCCAGCAGCTTGGTGTTGGGGGCCGGGGAGCTGTTTTTT
TRBJ1-4	once	NA	TRBV7-9	CASSALGGGNEKLFF	TGTGCCAGCAGCGCACTAGGGGGGGGGAATGAAAAACTGTTTTTT
TRBJ1-2	NA	NA	TRBV29-1	CSVGLSPEDGYTF	TGCAGCGTTGGACTCTCCCCGGAGGATGGCTACACCTTC
TRBJ2-1	NA	NA	TRBV5-1	CASSGEQGPYNEQFF	TGCGCCAGCAGCGGGGAACAGGGTCCCTACAATGAGCAGTTCTTC
TRBJ2-1	NA	NA	TRBV7-2	CASSLMGRGEQFF	TGTGCCAGCAGCTTAATGGGACGAGGGGAGCAGTTCTTC
TRBJ1-1	once	NA	TRBV5-1	CASSLLQRNTEAFF	TGCGCCAGCAGCCTGTTACAGAGGAACACTGAAGCTTTCTTT
TRBJ2-2	NA	NA	TRBV7-9	CASSARDPTVKGELFF	TGTGCCAGCAGCGCCCGGGACCCAACGGTTAAGGGGGAGCTGTTTTTT
TRBJ1-6	NA	TRBD1	TRBV30	CAWSGWDSANSPLHF	TGTGCCTGGAGTGGCTGGGACAGTGCAAATTCACCCCTCCACTTT